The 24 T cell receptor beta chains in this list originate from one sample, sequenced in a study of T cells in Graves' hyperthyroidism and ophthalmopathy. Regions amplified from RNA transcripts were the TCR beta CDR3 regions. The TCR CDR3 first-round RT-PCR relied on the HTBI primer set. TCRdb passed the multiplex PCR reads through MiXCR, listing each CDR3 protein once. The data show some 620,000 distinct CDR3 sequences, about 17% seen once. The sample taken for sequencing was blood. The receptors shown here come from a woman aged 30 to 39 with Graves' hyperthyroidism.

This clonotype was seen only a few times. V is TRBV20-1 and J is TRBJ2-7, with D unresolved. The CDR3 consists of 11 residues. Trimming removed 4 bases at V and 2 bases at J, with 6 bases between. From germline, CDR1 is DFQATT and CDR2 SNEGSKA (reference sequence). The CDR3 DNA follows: TGCAGTGCTATAGCAACCTACGAGCAGTACTTC. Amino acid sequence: CSAIATYEQYF.

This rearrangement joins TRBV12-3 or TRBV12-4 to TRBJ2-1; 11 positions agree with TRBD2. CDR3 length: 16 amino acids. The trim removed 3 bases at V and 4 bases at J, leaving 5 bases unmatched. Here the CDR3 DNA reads TGTGCCAGCAGTTTCTTAGCGGGAGGGGTTTACAATGAGCAGTTCTTC. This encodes CASSFLAGGVYNEQFF.

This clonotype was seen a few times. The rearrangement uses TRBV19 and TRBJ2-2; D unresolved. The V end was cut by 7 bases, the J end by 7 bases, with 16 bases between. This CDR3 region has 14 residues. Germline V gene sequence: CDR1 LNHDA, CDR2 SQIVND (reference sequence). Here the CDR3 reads CASNVRDFDGELFF. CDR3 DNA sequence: TGTGCCAGTAACGTAAGGGATTTCGACGGGGAGCTGTTTTTT.

CDR3 region: CASAKRTGLRPYEQYF. Here the CDR3 DNA reads TGTGCTAGTGCTAAACGGACAGGCCTCAGACCATACGAGCAGTACTTC. V gene TRBV12-5 combines with J gene TRBJ2-7; TRBD1 matches at 7 bases. This CDR3 has 16 residues. Germline V CDR1 and CDR2: LGHNT, FRNRAP. V lost 7 bases, J lost 4 bases, and 16 bases stayed unmatched.

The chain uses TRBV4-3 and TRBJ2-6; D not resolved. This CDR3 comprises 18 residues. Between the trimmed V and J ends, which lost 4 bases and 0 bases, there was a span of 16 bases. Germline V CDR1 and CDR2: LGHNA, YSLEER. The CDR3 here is CASSRPGRLNSGANVLTF. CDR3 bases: TGCGCCAGCAGCCGCCCCGGACGGTTAAACTCTGGGGCCAACGTCCTGACTTTC.

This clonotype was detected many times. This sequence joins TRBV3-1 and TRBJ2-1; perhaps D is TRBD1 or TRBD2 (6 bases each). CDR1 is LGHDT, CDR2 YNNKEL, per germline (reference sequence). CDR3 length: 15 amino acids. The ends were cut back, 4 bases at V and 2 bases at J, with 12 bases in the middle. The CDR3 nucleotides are TGTGCCAGCAGCCGTGGAGGGGGTACCTACAATGAGCAGTTCTTC. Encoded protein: CASSRGGGTYNEQFF.

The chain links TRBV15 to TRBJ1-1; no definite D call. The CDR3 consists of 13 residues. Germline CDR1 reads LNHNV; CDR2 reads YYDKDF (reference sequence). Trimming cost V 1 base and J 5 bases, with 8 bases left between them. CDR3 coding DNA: TGTGCCACCAGCAGAGTTTGGGCAACTGAAGCTTTCTTT. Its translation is CATSRVWATEAFF.

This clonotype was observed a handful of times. The CDR3 spells CASSSFGGSGANVLTF. DNA for the CDR3: TGTGCCAGCAGTTCTTTTGGGGGGTCAGGGGCCAACGTCCTGACTTTC. The rearrangement links TRBV28 to TRBJ2-6; D perhaps matches TRBD2 (6 bases). The CDR3 covers 16 residues. Trimming pared 4 bases from V and 4 bases from J, leaving 14 bases between. CDR1 is MDHEN, CDR2 SYDVKM, per germline.

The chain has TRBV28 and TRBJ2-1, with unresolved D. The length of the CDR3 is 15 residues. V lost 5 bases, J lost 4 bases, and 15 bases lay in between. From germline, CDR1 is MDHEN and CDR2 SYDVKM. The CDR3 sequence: CASSPLMRPYNEQFF. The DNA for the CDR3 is TGTGCCAGCAGTCCCTTAATGCGACCATACAATGAGCAGTTCTTC.

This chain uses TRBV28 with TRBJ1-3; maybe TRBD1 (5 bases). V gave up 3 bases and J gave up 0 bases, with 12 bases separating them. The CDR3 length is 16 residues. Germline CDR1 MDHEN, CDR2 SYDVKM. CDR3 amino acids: CASSFKGLISGNTIYF. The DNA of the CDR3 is TGTGCCAGCAGTTTTAAGGGGCTGATCTCTGGAAACACCATATATTTT.

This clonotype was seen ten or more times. The CDR3 nucleotides are TGCAGTGCTAGAGAGCGGGCTAGCCTTGCCACAGATACGCAGTATTTT. It yields the protein CSARERASLATDTQYF. The chain couples TRBV20-1 to TRBJ2-3, with a tentative D call TRBD2 (5 bases). The germline CDR1 and CDR2 sequences are DFQATT and SNEGSKA (reference sequence). The CDR3 is made up of 16 amino acids. Between the trimmed V and J ends, which lost 0 bases and 2 bases, there was a span of 15 bases.

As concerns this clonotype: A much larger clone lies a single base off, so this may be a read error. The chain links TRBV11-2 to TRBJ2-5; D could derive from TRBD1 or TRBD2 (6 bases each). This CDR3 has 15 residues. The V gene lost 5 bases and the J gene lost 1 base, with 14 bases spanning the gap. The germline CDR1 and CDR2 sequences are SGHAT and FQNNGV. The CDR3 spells CASSHNRGAQETQYF. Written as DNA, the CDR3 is TGTGCCAGCAGCCACAATAGGGGGGCCCAAGAGACCCAGTACTTC.

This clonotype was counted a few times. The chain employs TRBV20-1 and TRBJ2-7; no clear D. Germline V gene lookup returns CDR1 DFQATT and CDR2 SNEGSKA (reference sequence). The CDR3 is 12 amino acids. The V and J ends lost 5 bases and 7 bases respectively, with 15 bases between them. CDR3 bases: TGCAGTGCTCACCGAATGCTTAGGGAGCAGTACTTC. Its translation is CSAHRMLREQYF.

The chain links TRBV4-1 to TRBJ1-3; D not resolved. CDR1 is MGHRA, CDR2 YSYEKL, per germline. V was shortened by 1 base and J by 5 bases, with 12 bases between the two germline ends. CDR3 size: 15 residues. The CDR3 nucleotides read TGCGCCAGCAGCCAAGGGGCGTCGGGCCGAAACACCATATATTTT. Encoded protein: CASSQGASGRNTIYF.

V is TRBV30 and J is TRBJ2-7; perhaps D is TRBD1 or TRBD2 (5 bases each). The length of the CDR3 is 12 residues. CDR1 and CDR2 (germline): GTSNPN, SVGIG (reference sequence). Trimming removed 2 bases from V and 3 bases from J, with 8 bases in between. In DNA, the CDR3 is TGTGCCTGGAGTCGGGGCCGCTACGAGCAGTACTTC. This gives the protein CAWSRGRYEQYF.

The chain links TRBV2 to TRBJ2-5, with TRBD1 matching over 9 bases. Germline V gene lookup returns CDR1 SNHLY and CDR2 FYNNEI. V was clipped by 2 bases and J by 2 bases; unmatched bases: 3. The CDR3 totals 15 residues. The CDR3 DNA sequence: TGTGCCAGCAGTGAACGGGGGACAGGGCAAGAGACCCAGTACTTC. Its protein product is CASSERGTGQETQYF.

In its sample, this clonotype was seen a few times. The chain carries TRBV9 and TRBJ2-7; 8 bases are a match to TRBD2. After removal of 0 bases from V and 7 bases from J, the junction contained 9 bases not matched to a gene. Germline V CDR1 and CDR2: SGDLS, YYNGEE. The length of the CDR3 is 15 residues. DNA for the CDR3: TGTGCCAGCAGCGTAGGGGGGACTAGGGGCGGAGAGCAGTACTTC. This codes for CASSVGGTRGGEQYF.

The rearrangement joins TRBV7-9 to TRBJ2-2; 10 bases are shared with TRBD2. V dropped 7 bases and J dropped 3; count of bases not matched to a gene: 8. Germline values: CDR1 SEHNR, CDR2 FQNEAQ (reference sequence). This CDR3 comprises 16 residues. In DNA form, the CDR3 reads TGTGCCAGCACACTATCCGGGACTAGCGACACCGGGGAGCTGTTTTTT. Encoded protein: CASTLSGTSDTGELFF. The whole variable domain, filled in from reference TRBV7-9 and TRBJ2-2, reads DTGVSQNPRHKITKRGQNVTFRCDPISEHNRLYWYRQTLGQGPEFLTYFQNEAQLEKSRLLSDRFSAERPKGSFSTLEIQRTEQGDSAMYLCASTLSGTSDTGELFFGEGSRLTVL.

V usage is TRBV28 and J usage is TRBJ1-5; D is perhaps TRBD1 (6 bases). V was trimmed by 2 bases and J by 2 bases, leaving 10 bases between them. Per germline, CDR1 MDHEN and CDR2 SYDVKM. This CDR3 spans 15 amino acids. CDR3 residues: CASSLPGAGNQPQHF. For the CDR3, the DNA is TGTGCCAGCAGTTTACCGGGGGCCGGCAATCAGCCCCAGCATTTT.

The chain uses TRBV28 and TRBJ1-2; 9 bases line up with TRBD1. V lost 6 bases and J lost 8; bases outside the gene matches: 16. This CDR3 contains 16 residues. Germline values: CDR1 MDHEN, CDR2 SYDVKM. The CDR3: CASSLPGQGRSRGYTF. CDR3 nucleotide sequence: TGTGCCAGCAGCCTCCCGGGACAGGGTAGATCGAGAGGCTACACCTTC.

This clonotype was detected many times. The CDR3 region has the DNA TGTGCCAGCAGCTCGCGGCGGGGACTAGCGGCCACCGGGGAGCTGTTTTTT. This codes for CASSSRRGLAATGELFF. This sequence joins TRBV7-2 and TRBJ2-2, with 11 bases that match TRBD2. Germline lookup yields CDR1 SGHTA and CDR2 FQGNSA. The CDR3 contains 17 residues. J was trimmed by 4 bases and V by 4 bases; bases with no gene match: 8.

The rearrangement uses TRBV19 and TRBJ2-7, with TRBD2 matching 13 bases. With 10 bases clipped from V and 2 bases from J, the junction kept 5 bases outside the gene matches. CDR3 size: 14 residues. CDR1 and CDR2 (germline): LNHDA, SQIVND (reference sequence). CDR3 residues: CATLGTSGAYEQYF. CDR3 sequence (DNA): TGTGCCACCCTAGGGACTAGCGGGGCCTACGAGCAGTACTTC.

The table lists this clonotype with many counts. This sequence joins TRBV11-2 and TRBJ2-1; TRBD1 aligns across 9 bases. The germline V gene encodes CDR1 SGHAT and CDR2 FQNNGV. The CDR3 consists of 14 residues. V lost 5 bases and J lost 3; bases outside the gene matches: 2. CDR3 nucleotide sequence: TGTGCCAGCAGCCAGGGACAGGGCTACAATGAGCAGTTCTTC. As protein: CASSQGQGYNEQFF.

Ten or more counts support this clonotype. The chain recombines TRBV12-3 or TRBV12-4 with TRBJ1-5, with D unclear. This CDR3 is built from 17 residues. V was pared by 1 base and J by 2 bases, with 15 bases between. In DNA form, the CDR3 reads TGTGCCAGCAGTTTAGTGATAGGGCATACGGGCAATCAGCCCCAGCATTTT. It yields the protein CASSLVIGHTGNQPQHF.